This T cell receptor (beta chain) came from a study of T cells expressing NK-cell markers (dated by TCRdb to 2018 to 2021). Regarding the complete study: Three sorted T-cell subsets (CD3+CD56+NKG2C+, CD3+CD56+NKG2C- and CD3+CD56-NKG2C+) from 8 or 9 donors had their TCR beta-chain repertoires profiled. All eight donors whose samples were sequenced were randomly selected healthy volunteers, three of them men and five women. Of the eight sequenced donors, seven were found to be HCMV-seropositive and one was found to be HCMV-seronegative. Illumina HiSeq 2000/2500, MiSeq or NextSeq was used to sequence libraries as 2 x 150 bp reads. Points the paper makes about the study in general: Whether the expanded NKG2C-expressing T cell clones were specific for HCMV antigens was left unclear. In more than 5 donors, the dominant CD3+CD56+NKG2C+ clonotypes were found to rank among the top 10 CD8+ clonotypes and to make up roughly 1.0-8% of CD8+ T cells. Those dominant clonotypes were again the most abundant among CD3+CD56-NKG2C+ cells in a few donors, at roughly 25-65%.

HCMV serostatus was determined by detecting HCMV-specific IgG in serum with a commercial ELISA kit. Ficoll density gradient centrifugation was used to isolate peripheral blood mononuclear cells from blood. CDR1 and CDR2 (KGHSH, LQKENI) derive from the germline V gene. The CDR3 covers 15 residues, taking in both the cysteine and the phenylalanine. No DNA sequence is on record. As for this clonotype: Its antigen remains undetermined.

Sequenced using an Illumina HiSeq 2000. The TCR beta cDNA libraries were made using 5'RACE template switching, a step that added both a universal primer site and unique molecular identifiers. Priming for cDNA synthesis came from the TCR beta constant segment, and two successive PCR amplification steps followed. Processing in the source paper ran as follows. MIGEC was used to demultiplex reads and group the reads by UMI, and MiTCR was used to assemble and quantify clonotypes. To exclude erroneous sequences, any TCR cDNA sequence not supported by at least two reads was discarded. The tcR package was used for downstream repertoire analysis, with clonotypes matched between fractions based on CDR3 nucleotide sequence plus V segment. VDJmatch was used to annotate antigen specificity against VDJdb, with one amino acid substitution in CDR3 allowed. One entry per CDR3 protein sequence results from the TCRdb reprocessing of the reads, with DNA left out. In this record, the V and J calls reflect TCRdb's handling and not the investigators' own analysis. The table for this sample shows roughly 300,000 distinct CDR3 sequences. The top ten clonotypes cover around 4.3% of the sample.

The chain links TRBV18 with TRBJ2-1; TCRdb outputs TRBD1, but without DNA this stays unchecked. This receptor was taken from a woman aged 18 to 69 in good health. Specimen: blood T cells: a sorted CD56 or NKG2C T cell subset, CD4+ or CD8+ T cells, or bulk PBMC T cells (not recorded which). The encoded CDR3 is CASSLRVGRGNEQFF.